The 16 T cell receptor beta chains listed next were all sequenced from one sample in a study of cytomegalovirus exposure and HLA in healthy donors. Both 60 Vbeta primers and 13 Jbeta primers went into the PCR. Repertoires were generated with immunoSEQ multiplex PCR, while TCRdb's copy carries only in-frame clones and drops some. Of under 200,000 clones detected, over 75% appear once; the ten largest clones hold approximately 2.4%. What was sequenced was PBMCs. These receptors all come from a male donor in good health and CMV-seronegative.

This chain links TRBV5-1 with TRBJ2-3; TRBD1 is a possible D gene (6 bases). The CDR3 covers 15 residues. Germline V gives CDR1 SGHRS, CDR2 YFSETQ. Deletions cut 2 bases from V and 2 bases from J, with 12 bases between. The CDR3 DNA reads as TGCGCCAGCAGCTTCTTGGGGGCCAACACAGATACGCAGTATTTT. It translates to CASSFLGANTDTQYF.

V is TRBV7-9 and J is TRBJ1-5; 7 bases fit TRBD1. V trimming: 3 bases; J trimming: 5 bases; junction bases outside the gene matches: 4. CDR3 size: 14 residues. Germline V gives CDR1 SEHNR, CDR2 FQNEAQ (reference sequence). DNA for the CDR3: TGTGCCAGCAGCTTTGGGGACAGCGATCAGCCCCAGCATTTT. It is translated as CASSFGDSDQPQHF. The full variable domain, with the rest looked up from reference TRBV7-9 and TRBJ1-5, is DTGVSQNPRHKITKRGQNVTFRCDPISEHNRLYWYRQTLGQGPEFLTYFQNEAQLEKSRLLSDRFSAERPKGSFSTLEIQRTEQGDSAMYLCASSFGDSDQPQHFGDGTRLSIL.

This rearrangement joins TRBV5-1 to TRBJ1-1; the match to TRBD1 covers 12 bases. Trimming cost V 0 bases and J 4 bases; bases outside gene matches: 4. This CDR3 is 16 amino acids long. The germline V gene encodes CDR1 SGHRS and CDR2 YFSETQ. As DNA, the CDR3 is TGCGCCAGCAGCTTGGTCGGGACAGGGGGCATCACTGAAGCTTTCTTT. It is translated as CASSLVGTGGITEAFF.

This sequence joins TRBV15 and TRBJ1-1; possibly TRBD1 for D (6 bases). CDR3 length: 15 residues. CDR1 is LNHNV and CDR2 is YYDKDF in the germline V gene (reference sequence). The ends were cut back, 0 bases at V and 5 bases at J, with 13 bases in the middle. CDR3 DNA: TGTGCCACCAGCAGAGATAGGGGGTTCTCGACTGAAGCTTTCTTT. This translates into CATSRDRGFSTEAFF.

In DNA form, the CDR3 reads TGTGCCAGCATCCGGGGGGCTAACACCGGGGAGCTGTTTTTT. It codes for CASIRGANTGELFF. The chain uses TRBV11-2 and TRBJ2-2; D might be TRBD2 (7 bases). Per the germline V gene, CDR1 is SGHAT and CDR2 is FQNNGV. V was trimmed by 7 bases and J by 2 bases, leaving 11 bases between them. CDR3 size: 14 residues.

Concerning this clone: The same CDR3 arises from other DNA sequences in this sample as well. The J gene is TRBJ2-2, the V gene TRBV9; TRBD2 matches at 8 bases. The length of the CDR3 is 16 residues. Unmatched junction bases numbered 3, after V lost 0 bases and J lost 2 bases. Germline CDR1 SGDLS, CDR2 YYNGEE. CDR3 sequence reads: CASSVVAGGNTGELFF. The CDR3 DNA is TGTGCCAGCAGCGTAGTTGCGGGGGGAAACACCGGGGAGCTGTTTTTT.

Comments on this clone: The junction differs from germline at one of its ends, possibly a read error. This chain connects TRBV18 to TRBJ2-3, with a tentative D call TRBD2 (6 bases). Germline V gene sequence: CDR1 KGHSH, CDR2 LQKENI. The CDR3 has 13 amino acids. CDR3 sequence (DNA): TGTGCCAGCTCACCAGTGCTAGCGAAAACAAAGGCTTTT. Its translation is CASSPVLAKTKAF.

This clone was observed once. This chain uses TRBV6-6 with TRBJ2-3, with D hard to call. The CDR3 spans 12 residues. Germline V gene sequence: CDR1 MNHNY, CDR2 SVGAGI (reference sequence). V dropped 6 bases and J dropped 0 bases, with 4 bases sitting between them. The CDR3 sequence: CASSPSTDTQYF. CDR3 sequence (DNA): TGTGCCAGCAGCCCTAGCACAGATACGCAGTATTTT.

V gene TRBV4-3 combines with J gene TRBJ2-5, with 9 bases matching TRBD1. CDR1 and CDR2 from the germline V gene are LGHNA and YSLEER. V dropped 3 bases and J dropped 5; count of bases not matched to a gene: 4. This CDR3 has 14 residues. The CDR3, as DNA: TGCGCCAGCAGCCAGGGACAGGGCAGCGAGACCCAGTACTTC. Its translation is CASSQGQGSETQYF.

This clone was seen once. V and J are TRBV18 and TRBJ1-2, with 7 bases aligning to TRBD1. The V segment lost 3 bases and the J segment 11 bases; nucleotides outside the gene matches: 12. This CDR3 is 14 amino acids long. Germline V gene sequence: CDR1 KGHSH, CDR2 LQKENI. CDR3 in DNA: TGTGCCAGCTCACCCGGGACAGAAGTCTACCAGTACACCTTC. It specifies CASSPGTEVYQYTF.

In its sample, this clone was seen a few times. The V and J genes are TRBV11-3 and TRBJ2-2, with 8 positions matching TRBD1. The CDR3 covers 15 residues. The V segment lost 5 bases and the J segment 1 base; nucleotides outside the gene matches: 3. Per the germline V gene, CDR1 is SGHNT and CDR2 is YENEEA. The chain's CDR3 is CASSHGQGNTGELFF. As DNA, the CDR3 is TGTGCCAGCAGCCACGGACAGGGGAACACCGGGGAGCTGTTTTTT.

The V and J genes are TRBV27 and TRBJ2-5; TRBD1 aligns across 9 bases. This CDR3 is built from 13 residues. J lost 4 bases, V lost 5 bases, and 2 bases had no gene match. CDR1 MNHEY and CDR2 SMNVEV come from the germline V gene (reference sequence). The CDR3 sequence is CASSVQGAETQYF. The CDR3 DNA sequence: TGTGCCAGCAGTGTACAGGGGGCAGAGACCCAGTACTTC.

The rearrangement links TRBV15 to TRBJ2-1; D might be TRBD2 (6 bases). Trimming removed 0 bases at V and 2 bases at J, with 11 bases between. The CDR3 is 16 amino acids. The germline CDR1 and CDR2 sequences are LNHNV and YYDKDF (reference sequence). This CDR3 is CATSRDGGIAYNEQFF. The CDR3 DNA follows: TGTGCCACCAGCAGAGACGGCGGGATCGCCTACAATGAGCAGTTCTTC.

The chain links TRBV7-6 to TRBJ2-3; weak D call: TRBD2 (6 bases). The germline CDR1 and CDR2 sequences are SGHVS and FNYEAQ. V was trimmed by 5 bases and J by 10 bases, leaving 16 bases between them. This CDR3 comprises 13 residues. The DNA for the CDR3 is TGTGCCAGCAGCGCTAGGTCGCGGGAATCGCAGTATTTT. Its translation is CASSARSRESQYF.

CDR3 nucleotides: TGCGCCAGCAGCTTGGCCCAAGGGGAAGAGACCCAGTACTTC. Its protein is CASSLAQGEETQYF. V is TRBV5-1 and J is TRBJ2-5; possibly TRBD1 for D (5 bases). V gave up 0 bases and J gave up 3 bases, with 9 bases separating them. CDR1 and CDR2 (germline): SGHRS, YFSETQ. This CDR3 comprises 14 residues.

This chain links TRBV27 with TRBJ1-5; 7 bases are shared with TRBD1. Unmatched junction bases numbered 10, after V lost 8 bases and J lost 3 bases. Germline lookup yields CDR1 MNHEY and CDR2 SMNVEV (reference sequence). This CDR3 region has 15 residues. CDR3 in amino acids: CASAMRDSINQPQHF. The DNA for the CDR3 is TGTGCCAGCGCCATGAGGGACAGCATCAATCAGCCCCAGCATTTT.